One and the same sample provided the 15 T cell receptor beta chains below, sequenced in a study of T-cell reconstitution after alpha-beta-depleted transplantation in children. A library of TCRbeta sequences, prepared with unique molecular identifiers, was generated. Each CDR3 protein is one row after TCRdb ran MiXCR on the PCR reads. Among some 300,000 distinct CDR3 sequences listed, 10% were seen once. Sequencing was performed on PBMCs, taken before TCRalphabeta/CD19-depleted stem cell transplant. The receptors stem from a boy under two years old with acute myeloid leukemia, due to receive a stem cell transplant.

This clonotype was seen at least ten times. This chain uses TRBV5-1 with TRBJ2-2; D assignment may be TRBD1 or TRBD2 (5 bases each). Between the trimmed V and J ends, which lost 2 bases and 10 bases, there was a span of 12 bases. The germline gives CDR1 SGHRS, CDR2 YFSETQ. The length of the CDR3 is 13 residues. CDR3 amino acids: CASSFSRGTELFF. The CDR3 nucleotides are TGCGCCAGCAGCTTTTCGAGGGGAACGGAGCTGTTTTTT. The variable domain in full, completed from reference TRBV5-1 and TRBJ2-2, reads KAGVTQTPRYLIKTRGQQVTLSCSPISGHRSVSWYQQTPGQGLQFLFEYFSETQRNKGNFPGRFSGRQFSNSRSEMNVSTLELGDSALYLCASSFSRGTELFFGEGSRLTVL.

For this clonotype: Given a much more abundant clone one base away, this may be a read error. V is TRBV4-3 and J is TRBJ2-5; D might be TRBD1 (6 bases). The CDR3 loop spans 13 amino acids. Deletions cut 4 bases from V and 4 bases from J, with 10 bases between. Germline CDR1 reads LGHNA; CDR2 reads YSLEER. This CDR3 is CASSRDRRETQYF. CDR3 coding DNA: TGCGCCAGCAGCCGTGACAGGCGAGAGACCCAGTACTTC.

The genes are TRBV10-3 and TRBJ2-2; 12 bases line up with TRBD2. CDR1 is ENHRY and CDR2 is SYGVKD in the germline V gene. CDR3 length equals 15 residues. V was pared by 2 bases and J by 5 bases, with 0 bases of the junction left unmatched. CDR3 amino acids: CAISEGLAGTGELFF. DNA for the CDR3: TGTGCCATCAGTGAGGGACTAGCGGGGACCGGGGAGCTGTTTTTT.

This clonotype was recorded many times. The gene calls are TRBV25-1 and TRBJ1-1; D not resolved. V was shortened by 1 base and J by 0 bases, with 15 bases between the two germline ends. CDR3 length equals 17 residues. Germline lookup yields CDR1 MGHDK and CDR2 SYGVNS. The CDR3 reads CASSEWTGGNMNTEAFF. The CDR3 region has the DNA TGTGCCAGCAGTGAATGGACCGGAGGGAACATGAACACTGAAGCTTTCTTT.

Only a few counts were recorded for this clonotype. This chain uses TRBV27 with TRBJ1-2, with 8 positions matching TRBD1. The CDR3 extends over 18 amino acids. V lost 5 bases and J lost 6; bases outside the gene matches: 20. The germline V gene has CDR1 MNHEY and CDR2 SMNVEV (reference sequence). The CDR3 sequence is CASSPWTGRDRLGDGYTF. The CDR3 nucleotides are TGTGCCAGCAGTCCATGGACAGGGAGGGACCGGCTCGGGGATGGCTACACCTTC.

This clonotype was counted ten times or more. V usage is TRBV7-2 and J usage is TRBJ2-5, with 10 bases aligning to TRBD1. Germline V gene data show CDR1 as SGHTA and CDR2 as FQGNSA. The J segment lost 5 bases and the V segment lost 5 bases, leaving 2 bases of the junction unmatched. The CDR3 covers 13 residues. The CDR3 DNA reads TGTGCCAGCAGCGCGGACAGGGGGGAGACCCAGTACTTC. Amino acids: CASSADRGETQYF.

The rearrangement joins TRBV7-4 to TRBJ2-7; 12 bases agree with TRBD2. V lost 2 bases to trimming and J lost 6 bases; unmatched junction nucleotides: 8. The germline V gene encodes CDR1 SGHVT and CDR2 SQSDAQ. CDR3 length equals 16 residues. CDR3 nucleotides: TGTGCCAGCAGCTTACCAAGACTAGCGGGAGTGTGCGAGCAGTACTTC. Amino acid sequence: CASSLPRLAGVCEQYF. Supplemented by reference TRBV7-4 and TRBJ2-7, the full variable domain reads GAGVSQSPRYKVAKRGRDVALRCDSISGHVTLYWYRQTLGQGSEVLTYSQSDAQRDKSGRPSGRFSAERPERSVSTLKIQRTEQGDSAVYLCASSLPRLAGVCEQYFGPGTRLTVT.

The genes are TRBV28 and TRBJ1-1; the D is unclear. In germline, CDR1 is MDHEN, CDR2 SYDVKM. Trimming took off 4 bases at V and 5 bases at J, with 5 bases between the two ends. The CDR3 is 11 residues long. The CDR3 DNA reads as TGTGCCAGCAGTTCGAGGACTGAAGCTTTCTTT. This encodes CASSSRTEAFF.

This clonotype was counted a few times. CDR3 sequence: CASSPLPDTHNYGYTF. For the CDR3, the DNA is TGTGCCAGCTCACCACTTCCGGACACCCATAACTATGGCTACACCTTC. The rearrangement links TRBV18 to TRBJ1-2; the D gene is possibly TRBD1 (5 bases). The V and J ends lost 1 base and 1 base respectively, with 13 bases between them. CDR1 is KGHSH, CDR2 LQKENI, per germline. The CDR3 has 16 residues.

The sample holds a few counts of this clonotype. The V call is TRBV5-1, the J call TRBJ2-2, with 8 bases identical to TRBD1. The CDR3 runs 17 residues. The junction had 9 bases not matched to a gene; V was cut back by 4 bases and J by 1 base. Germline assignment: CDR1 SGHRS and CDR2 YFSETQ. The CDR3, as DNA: TGCGCCAGCAGCCCCAAAAAGACAGGGGTGAACACCGGGGAGCTGTTTTTT. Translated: CASSPKKTGVNTGELFF.

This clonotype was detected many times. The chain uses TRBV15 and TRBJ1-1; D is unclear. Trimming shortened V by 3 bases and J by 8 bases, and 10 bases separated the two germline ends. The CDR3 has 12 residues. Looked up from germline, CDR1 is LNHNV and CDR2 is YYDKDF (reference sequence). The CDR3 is CATSSAGIEAFF. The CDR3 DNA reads TGTGCCACCAGCAGTGCAGGCATAGAAGCTTTCTTT. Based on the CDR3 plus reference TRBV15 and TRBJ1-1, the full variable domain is DAMVIQNPRYQVTQFGKPVTLSCSQTLNHNVMYWYQQKSSQAPKLLFHYYDKDFNNEADTPDNFQSRRPNTSFCFLDIRSPGLGDTAMYLCATSSAGIEAFFGQGTRLTVV.

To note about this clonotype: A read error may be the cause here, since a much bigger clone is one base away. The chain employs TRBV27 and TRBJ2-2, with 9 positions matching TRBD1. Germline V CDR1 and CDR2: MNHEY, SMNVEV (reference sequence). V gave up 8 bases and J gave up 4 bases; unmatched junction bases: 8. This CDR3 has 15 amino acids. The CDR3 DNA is TGTGCCAGCGCCTTACAGGGGGCAGGCACCGGGGAGCTGTTTTTT. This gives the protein CASALQGAGTGELFF.

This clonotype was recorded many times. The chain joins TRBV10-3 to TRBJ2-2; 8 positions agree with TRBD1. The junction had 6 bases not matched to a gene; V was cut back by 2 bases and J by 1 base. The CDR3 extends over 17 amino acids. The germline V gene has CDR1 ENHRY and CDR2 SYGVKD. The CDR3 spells CAISELAGGWNTGELFF. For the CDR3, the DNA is TGTGCCATCAGTGAGCTTGCAGGGGGCTGGAACACCGGGGAGCTGTTTTTT.

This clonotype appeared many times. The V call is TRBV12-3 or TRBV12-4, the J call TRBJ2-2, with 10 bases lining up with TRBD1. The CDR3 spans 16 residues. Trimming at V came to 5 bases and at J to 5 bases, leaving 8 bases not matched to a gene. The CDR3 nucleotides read TGTGCCAGCAGTCCTCGACAGGGGGCTTCGACCGGGGAGCTGTTTTTT. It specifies CASSPRQGASTGELFF.

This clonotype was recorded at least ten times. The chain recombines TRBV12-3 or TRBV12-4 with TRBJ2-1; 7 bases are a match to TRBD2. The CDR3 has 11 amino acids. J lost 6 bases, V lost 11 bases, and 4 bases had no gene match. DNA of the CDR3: TGTGCCTGCTGGGGGGGCAATGAGCAGTTCTTC. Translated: CACWGGNEQFF.